This entry lists 30 T cell receptor beta chains sequenced from one sample in a study of T cell repertoires in cytomegalovirus infection. TCRdb used MiXCR to reprocess the reads, holding one entry per CDR3 protein. The data contain 700,000 to 950,000 distinct CDR3 sequences, 30% to 35% of them singletons. These receptors lack a known antigen. The material was cultured CD8+ T cells from PBMCs, obtained from culture after CMV antigen stimulation. Receptors were obtained from a human donor in good health (CMV status not recorded). Some clones in this sample may be carry-over from other donors' samples.

This clonotype was detected many times. The J gene is TRBJ1-5, the V gene TRBV7-9; TRBD1 is a possible D gene (6 bases). CDR3 length equals 14 residues. Germline-derived CDR1 and CDR2 are SEHNR and FQNEAQ (reference sequence). The V and J ends lost 6 bases and 7 bases respectively, with 16 bases between them. The CDR3, as DNA: TGTGCCAGCAGTATAGGGGGGGCAAGGCAGCCCCAGCATTTT. Protein sequence: CASSIGGARQPQHF.

J is TRBJ1-5 and V is TRBV20-1, with 7 bases identical to TRBD1. The CDR3 contains 14 residues. CDR1 is DFQATT and CDR2 is SNEGSKA in the germline V gene (reference sequence). V lost 3 bases, J lost 0 bases, and 2 bases stayed unmatched. Here the CDR3 reads CSARGQNSNQPQHF. DNA of the CDR3: TGCAGTGCTAGGGGACAGAATAGCAATCAGCCCCAGCATTTT.

This clonotype was recorded a few times. The chain is built from TRBV6-1 and TRBJ1-2; D unresolved. V lost 2 bases to trimming and J lost 2 bases, with 12 bases between them. Germline CDR1 and CDR2: MNHNS and SASEGT. This CDR3 region has 15 residues. The CDR3 region is CASSEPTPRNYGYTF. The CDR3 coding sequence is TGTGCCAGCAGTGAACCGACCCCACGGAACTATGGCTACACCTTC.

This chain uses TRBV19 with TRBJ2-3; 8 nucleotides agree with TRBD1. The ends lost 1 base at V and 5 bases at J; junction bases unmatched: 8. Germline V lookup: CDR1 LNHDA, CDR2 SQIVND (reference sequence). This CDR3 comprises 16 residues. The CDR3 sequence: CASSIAWQGAGDTQYF. The CDR3 nucleotides are TGTGCCAGTAGTATAGCCTGGCAGGGGGCTGGAGATACGCAGTATTTT.

The rearrangement uses TRBV7-4 and TRBJ2-7, with a tentative D call TRBD1 (5 bases). This CDR3 contains 14 residues. Trimming took 5 bases from V and 1 from J, leaving 12 bases between them. Germline V gene lookup returns CDR1 SGHVT and CDR2 SQSDAQ. As DNA, the CDR3 is TGTGCCAGCAGCATGGACACCCAATCCTACGAGCAGTACTTC. Encoded protein: CASSMDTQSYEQYF.

Concerning this clonotype itself: This clone may be a read error of a much larger clone one base away. The chain is built from TRBV5-4 and TRBJ1-1, with 7 bases that match TRBD1. The CDR3 extends over 13 amino acids. V lost 3 bases, J lost 5 bases, and 4 bases stayed unmatched. Germline V lookup: CDR1 SGHNT, CDR2 YYREEE (reference sequence). The CDR3 spells CASSSTGETEAFF. For the CDR3, the DNA is TGTGCCAGCAGCTCCACAGGGGAAACTGAAGCTTTCTTT. Based on the CDR3 plus reference TRBV5-4 and TRBJ1-1, the full variable domain is ETGVTQSPTHLIKTRGQQVTLRCSSQSGHNTVSWYQQALGQGPQFIFQYYREEENGRGNFPPRFSGLQFPNYSSELNVNALELDDSALYLCASSSTGETEAFFGQGTRLTVV.

This clonotype was observed a few times. This chain connects TRBV6-6 to TRBJ2-7, with D perhaps matching TRBD2 (7 bases). This CDR3 has 14 amino acids. Trimming cost V 7 bases and J 4 bases, with 17 bases left between them. CDR1 is MNHNY, CDR2 SVGAGI, per germline (reference sequence). CDR3 region: CASTTAGALYEQYV. In DNA, the CDR3 is TGTGCCAGCACGACGGCGGGGGCCTTATACGAGCAGTACGTC.

This chain uses TRBV9 with TRBJ2-2; tentative D call: TRBD2 (5 bases). Germline V gene data show CDR1 as SGDLS and CDR2 as YYNGEE. This CDR3 is 17 amino acids long. The germline V and J ends were trimmed by 4 bases and 3 bases, with 19 bases remaining between them. CDR3 residues: CASSSPLAEGDTGELFF. The CDR3 DNA is TGTGCCAGCAGCTCACCCCTAGCAGAGGGCGACACCGGGGAGCTGTTTTTT. Complete variable domain (other parts from reference TRBV9 and TRBJ2-2): DSGVTQTPKHLITATGQRVTLRCSPRSGDLSVYWYQQSLDQGLQFLIQYYNGEERAKGNILERFSAQQFPDLHSELNLSSLELGDSALYFCASSSPLAEGDTGELFFGEGSRLTVL.

This clonotype was observed at least ten times. This CDR3 is CASSRGGGIQETQYF. The CDR3 DNA reads TGTGCCAGCAGCCGCGGGGGGGGGATTCAAGAGACCCAGTACTTC. The gene calls are TRBV7-2 and TRBJ2-5; 9 nucleotides match TRBD2. This CDR3 has 15 amino acids. Germline CDR1 is SGHTA and CDR2 is FQGNSA. The trim removed 5 bases at V and 2 bases at J, leaving 6 bases unmatched.

With regard to this clonotype: A junction boundary mismatches the germline segment, possibly from a read error. V and J are TRBV6-5 and TRBJ1-5; D gene ambiguous. The CDR3 is 13 residues long. Germline CDR1 reads MNHEY; CDR2 reads SVGAGI. CDR3 DNA sequence: TGTGCCGGCAGCCCTGGGAGAAATCAGCCCCAGCATTTT. Amino acid sequence: CAGSPGRNQPQHF.

This clonotype has just a few counts. This chain links TRBV10-3 with TRBJ2-7; D may match TRBD1 or TRBD2 (5 bases each). The CDR3 is made up of 11 amino acids. V lost 2 bases, J lost 6 bases, and 5 bases lay in between. Germline-derived CDR1 and CDR2 are ENHRY and SYGVKD. DNA for the CDR3: TGTGCCATCAGTGAGGGGGGCGAGCAGTACTTC. Its protein product is CAISEGGEQYF.

This clonotype was seen at least ten times. The chain has TRBV7-8 and TRBJ1-6; 7 nucleotides match TRBD1. The J segment lost 0 bases and the V segment lost 2 bases, leaving 7 bases of the junction unmatched. Germline loops: CDR1 SGHVS, CDR2 FQNEAQ. The CDR3 totals 18 residues. The CDR3 DNA reads as TGTGCCAGCAGCTTAAACGGACAGGCGAGCTCCTATAATTCACCCCTCCACTTT. It translates to CASSLNGQASSYNSPLHF.

This clonotype was found many times. The rearrangement links TRBV28 to TRBJ2-1, with TRBD2 matching 9 bases. Germline CDR1 is MDHEN and CDR2 is SYDVKM. The CDR3 contains 16 residues. J gave up 16 bases and V 7 bases, and 23 bases lay outside the gene matches. CDR3 protein: CASTPVGGAGGPLVFF. CDR3 coding DNA: TGTGCCAGCACCCCCGTGGGGGGAGCGGGGGGCCCGTTGGTATTCTTC.

The V and J genes are TRBV7-6 and TRBJ1-1; D may be TRBD1 (5 bases). Germline V CDR1 and CDR2: SGHVS, FNYEAQ. Trimming took 1 base from V and 0 from J, leaving 9 bases between them. This CDR3 spans 15 amino acids. The CDR3 coding sequence is TGTGCCAGCAGCTTAGAAGGGGAAATGAACACTGAAGCTTTCTTT. Its protein is CASSLEGEMNTEAFF.

This clonotype has a handful of counts. This CDR3 reads CASTERVDFNEQFF. As DNA, the CDR3 is TGTGCCAGCACCGAAAGGGTGGATTTCAATGAGCAGTTCTTC. The chain uses TRBV2 and TRBJ2-1; D gene uncertain. Germline values: CDR1 SNHLY, CDR2 FYNNEI. The V and J ends lost 7 bases and 6 bases respectively, with 16 bases between them. CDR3 length equals 14 residues.

V and J are TRBV19 and TRBJ1-1; the D is unclear. The V end was cut by 0 bases, the J end by 3 bases, with 5 bases between. Per the germline V gene, CDR1 is LNHDA and CDR2 is SQIVND (reference sequence). This CDR3 spans 13 amino acids. CDR3 loop: CASSIEIYTEAFF. The CDR3 DNA reads as TGTGCCAGTAGTATAGAGATTTACACTGAAGCTTTCTTT.

A word on this clonotype: Sequence at one end of the junction differs from germline and may be a read error. CDR3 bases: TGTGTCAGCTCCGGGGAGGCCCGCCTTGAAAAACTGTTTTTT. Its translation: CVSSGEARLEKLFF. The rearrangement joins TRBV7-2 to TRBJ1-4, with no clear D. In germline, CDR1 is SGHTA, CDR2 FQGNSA. The CDR3 is 14 amino acids.

V usage is TRBV14 and J usage is TRBJ1-6; perhaps TRBD1 as D (6 bases). The germline CDR1 and CDR2 sequences are SGHDN and FVKESK. CDR3 length: 15 amino acids. Trimming left V 0 bases short and J 8 bases short, with 11 bases between. Here the CDR3 reads CASSQEQGYYSPLHF. The CDR3 region has the DNA TGTGCCAGCAGCCAAGAACAGGGATACTATTCACCCCTCCACTTT.

This clonotype was recorded at least ten times. J is TRBJ2-2 and V is TRBV6-1, with TRBD1 matching over 7 bases. Per germline, CDR1 MNHNS and CDR2 SASEGT. The V gene end was trimmed by 3 bases and the J gene end by 1 base; junction bases not matched to a gene: 2. The CDR3 totals 15 residues. The DNA for the CDR3 is TGTGCCAGCAGTGAGAGGACAGGGAACACCGGGGAGCTGTTTTTT. Protein: CASSERTGNTGELFF.

This clonotype was counted between two and nine times. V and J are TRBV11-1 and TRBJ1-1; TRBD1 is a possible D gene (6 bases). This CDR3 has 15 residues. The germline gives CDR1 SGHAT, CDR2 FQDESV (reference sequence). V was pared by 4 bases and J by 0 bases, with 12 bases between. CDR3 nucleotides: TGTGCCAGCAGCTCAGCGCCAGGGGTGAACACTGAAGCTTTCTTT. Its translation is CASSSAPGVNTEAFF.

The chain carries TRBV7-2 and TRBJ2-3; 7 bases are shared with TRBD2. V shed 5 bases, J shed 1 base, and the junction held 12 bases outside the gene matches. This CDR3 is 17 amino acids long. Germline assignment: CDR1 SGHTA and CDR2 FQGNSA. CDR3 sequence: CASSPAVSRGGTDTQYF. The CDR3, as DNA: TGTGCCAGCAGCCCTGCGGTGAGTCGGGGGGGCACAGATACGCAGTATTTT.

This clonotype was picked up many times. The chain carries TRBV5-4 and TRBJ1-2, with 8 bases identical to TRBD1. Germline CDR1 SGHNT, CDR2 YYREEE (reference sequence). V was pared by 4 bases and J by 6 bases, with 14 bases of the junction left unmatched. The CDR3 runs to 16 residues. The CDR3 DNA reads as TGTGCCAGCAGCGCCATGGGACAGGCGTTTCGCGATGGCTACACCTTC. This translates into CASSAMGQAFRDGYTF.

V is TRBV20-1 and J is TRBJ2-7, with 8 positions matching TRBD1. CDR1 and CDR2 (germline): DFQATT, SNEGSKA (reference sequence). J lost 3 bases, V lost 4 bases, and 5 bases had no gene match. CDR3 length equals 13 residues. Here the CDR3 reads CSATGTGGYEQYF. CDR3 coding DNA: TGCAGTGCTACCGGGACAGGAGGCTACGAGCAGTACTTC.

This clonotype was counted once. The chain joins TRBV27 to TRBJ1-4; D gene unclear. This CDR3 contains 14 residues. Trimming pared 2 bases from V and 6 bases from J, leaving 10 bases between. Germline V lookup: CDR1 MNHEY, CDR2 SMNVEV (reference sequence). The CDR3 DNA follows: TGTGCCAGCAGTTTAAGGTCCGGGGATGAAAAACTGTTTTTT. Amino acids: CASSLRSGDEKLFF.

This clonotype was seen only a few times. This rearrangement joins TRBV6-2 or TRBV6-3 to TRBJ2-3; D is undetermined. This CDR3 is built from 16 residues. Germline V lookup: CDR1 MNHEY, CDR2 SVGEGT. V was clipped by 3 bases and J by 0 bases, with 13 bases between them. CDR3 DNA: TGTGCCAGCAGTTATCTTCCCAGGTACAGCACAGATACGCAGTATTTT. This gives the protein CASSYLPRYSTDTQYF.

This chain uses TRBV20-1 with TRBJ1-1, with 7 bases matching TRBD1. The CDR3 is made up of 12 amino acids. Germline CDR1 reads DFQATT; CDR2 reads SNEGSKA (reference sequence). V trimming: 6 bases; J trimming: 3 bases; junction bases outside the gene matches: 4. The CDR3 sequence is CSAPDRYTEAFF. CDR3 coding DNA: TGCAGTGCCCCGGACAGGTACACTGAAGCTTTCTTT.

This clonotype was seen only a few times. J is TRBJ1-2 and V is TRBV24-1; TRBD1 aligns across 7 bases. Germline assignment: CDR1 KGHDR and CDR2 SFDVKD. The CDR3 extends over 14 amino acids. Trimming took 1 base from V and 10 from J; bases not matched to a gene: 8. For the CDR3, the DNA is TGTGCCACCAGTGATTTAGGGGACAGATCATCCTACACCTTC. It codes for CATSDLGDRSSYTF.

This clonotype appeared a few times. The chain links TRBV5-5 to TRBJ1-1; D is unresolved. Germline V gene lookup returns CDR1 SGHKS and CDR2 YYEKEE (reference sequence). V was clipped by 6 bases and J by 3 bases, with 15 bases between them. The CDR3 runs to 14 residues. DNA of the CDR3: TGTGCCAGCACCACCCTGGACCTTTACACTGAAGCTTTCTTT. This sequence encodes CASTTLDLYTEAFF.

In its sample, this clonotype was seen many times. The CDR3 bases are TGTGCCAGCAGTTACTCGCCCTCTGGGACAGATACGCAGTATTTT. Protein: CASSYSPSGTDTQYF. The rearrangement joins TRBV6-5 to TRBJ2-3, with D uncertain. Germline V gene data show CDR1 as MNHEY and CDR2 as SVGAGI. Trimming cost V 0 bases and J 3 bases, with 10 bases left between them. The CDR3 contains 15 residues.

V is TRBV12-5 and J is TRBJ2-3, with no clear D. The CDR3 runs to 17 residues. Germline V gene lookup returns CDR1 LGHNT and CDR2 FRNRAP. The V end lost 3 bases, the J end lost 5 bases, and 21 bases lay between the germline ends. This CDR3 reads CASGLTGLQRELDTQYF. DNA of the CDR3: TGTGCTAGTGGTTTAACCGGCCTCCAGCGAGAGTTAGATACGCAGTATTTT.